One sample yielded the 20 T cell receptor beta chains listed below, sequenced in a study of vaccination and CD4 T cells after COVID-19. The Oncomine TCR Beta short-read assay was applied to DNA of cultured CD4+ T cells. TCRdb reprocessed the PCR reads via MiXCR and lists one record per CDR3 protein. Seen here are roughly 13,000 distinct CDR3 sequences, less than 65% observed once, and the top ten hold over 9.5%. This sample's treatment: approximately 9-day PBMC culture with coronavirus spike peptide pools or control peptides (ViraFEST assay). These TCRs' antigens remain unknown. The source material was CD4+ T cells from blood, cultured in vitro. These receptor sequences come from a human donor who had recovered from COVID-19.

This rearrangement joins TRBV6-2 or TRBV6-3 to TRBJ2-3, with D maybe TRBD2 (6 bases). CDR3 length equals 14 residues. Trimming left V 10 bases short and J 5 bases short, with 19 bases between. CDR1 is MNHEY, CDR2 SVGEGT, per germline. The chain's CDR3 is CATAAGPAIDTQYF. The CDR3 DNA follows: TGTGCCACTGCGGCGGGACCAGCAATAGATACGCAGTATTTT.

The CDR3 DNA follows: TGTGCCAGTAGTATAGATCCGCGGGATAGGCCAGATACGCAGTATTTT. Translation: CASSIDPRDRPDTQYF. This chain connects TRBV19 to TRBJ2-3, with a weak D call TRBD2 (6 bases). V dropped 0 bases and J dropped 4 bases, with 14 bases sitting between them. CDR1 and CDR2 (germline): LNHDA, SQIVND (reference sequence). The CDR3 spans 16 residues.

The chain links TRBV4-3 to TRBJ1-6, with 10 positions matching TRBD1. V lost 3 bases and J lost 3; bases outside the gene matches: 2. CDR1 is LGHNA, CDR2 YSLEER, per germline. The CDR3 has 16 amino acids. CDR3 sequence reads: CASSQRTGGYNSPLHF. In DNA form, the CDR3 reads TGCGCCAGCAGCCAGAGGACAGGGGGCTATAATTCACCCCTCCACTTT.

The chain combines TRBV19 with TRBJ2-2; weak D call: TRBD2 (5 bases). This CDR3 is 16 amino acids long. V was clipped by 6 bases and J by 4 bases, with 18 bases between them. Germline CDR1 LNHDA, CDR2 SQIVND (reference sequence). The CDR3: CASRTPRTSGTGELFF. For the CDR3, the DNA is TGTGCCAGTAGGACCCCACGGACTTCGGGCACCGGGGAGCTGTTTTTT.

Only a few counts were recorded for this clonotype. CDR3 in amino acids: CATSDPSTGQGAYYGYTF. The CDR3 DNA sequence: TGTGCCACCAGTGATCCCTCGACAGGGCAAGGGGCTTACTATGGCTACACCTTC. The chain joins TRBV24-1 to TRBJ1-2; 7 bases are shared with TRBD1. The V and J ends lost 3 bases and 3 bases, in that order; junction bases with no gene match: 15. Germline lookup yields CDR1 KGHDR and CDR2 SFDVKD. The CDR3 is 18 residues long.

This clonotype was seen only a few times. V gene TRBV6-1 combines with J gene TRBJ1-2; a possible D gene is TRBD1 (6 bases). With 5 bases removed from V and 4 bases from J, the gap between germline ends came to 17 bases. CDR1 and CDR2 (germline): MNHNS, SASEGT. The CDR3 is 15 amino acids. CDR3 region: CASSPREPGAYGYTF. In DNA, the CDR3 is TGTGCCAGCAGTCCCCGTGAACCAGGGGCCTATGGCTACACCTTC.

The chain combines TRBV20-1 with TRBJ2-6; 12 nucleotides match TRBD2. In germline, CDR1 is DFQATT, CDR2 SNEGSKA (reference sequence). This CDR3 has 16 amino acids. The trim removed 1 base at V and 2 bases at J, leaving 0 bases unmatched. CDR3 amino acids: CSARGLAGAGANVLTF. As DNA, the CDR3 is TGCAGTGCTAGAGGACTAGCGGGAGCTGGGGCCAACGTCCTGACTTTC.

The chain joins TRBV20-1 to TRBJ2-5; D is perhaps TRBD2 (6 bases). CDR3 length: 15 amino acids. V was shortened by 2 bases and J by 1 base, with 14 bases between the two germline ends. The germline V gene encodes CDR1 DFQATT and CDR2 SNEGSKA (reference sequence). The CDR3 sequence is CSARSQDYSQETQYF. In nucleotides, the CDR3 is TGCAGTGCTAGAAGTCAGGACTACTCCCAAGAGACCCAGTACTTC.

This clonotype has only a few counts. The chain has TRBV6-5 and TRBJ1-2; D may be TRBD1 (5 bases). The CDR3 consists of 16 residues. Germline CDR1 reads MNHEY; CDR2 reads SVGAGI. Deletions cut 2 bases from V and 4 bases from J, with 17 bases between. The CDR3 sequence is CASSYRDSHSIYGYTF. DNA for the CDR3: TGTGCCAGCAGTTACCGTGACAGCCACTCTATCTATGGCTACACCTTC.

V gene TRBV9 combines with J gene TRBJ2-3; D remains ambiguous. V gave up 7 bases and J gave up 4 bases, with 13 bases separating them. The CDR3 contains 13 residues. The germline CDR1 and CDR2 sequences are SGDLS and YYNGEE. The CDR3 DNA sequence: TGTGCCAGCTCGAACAGTGACGCAGATACGCAGTATTTT. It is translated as CASSNSDADTQYF.

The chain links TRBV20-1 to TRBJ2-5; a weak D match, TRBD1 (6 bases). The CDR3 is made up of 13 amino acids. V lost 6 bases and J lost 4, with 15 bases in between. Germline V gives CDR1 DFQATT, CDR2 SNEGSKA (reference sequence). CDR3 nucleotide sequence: TGCAGTGCAACAGAAACAGGGACAGAGACCCAGTACTTC. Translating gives CSATETGTETQYF.

The CDR3 is CASSPRTSGTQAYEQYF. As DNA, the CDR3 is TGTGCCAGCTCTCCCAGGACTAGCGGGACTCAAGCCTACGAGCAGTACTTC. The chain employs TRBV18 and TRBJ2-7; 12 positions match TRBD2. CDR1 and CDR2 from the germline V gene are KGHSH and LQKENI. CDR3 length: 17 residues. The junction had 11 bases not matched to a gene; V was cut back by 6 bases and J by 2 bases.

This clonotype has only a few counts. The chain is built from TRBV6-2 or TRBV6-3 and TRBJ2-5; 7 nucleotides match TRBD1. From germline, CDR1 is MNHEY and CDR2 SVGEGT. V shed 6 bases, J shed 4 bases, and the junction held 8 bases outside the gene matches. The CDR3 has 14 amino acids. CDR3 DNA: TGTGCCAGCAGCCCTACAGGGGAAGGAGAGACCCAGTACTTC. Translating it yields CASSPTGEGETQYF.

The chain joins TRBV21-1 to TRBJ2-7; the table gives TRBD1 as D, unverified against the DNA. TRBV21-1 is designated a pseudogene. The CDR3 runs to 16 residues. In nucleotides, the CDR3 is TGTGCCAGCAGCCGCAGTCCTAGACAGGGGAGGTTCGAGCAGTACTTC. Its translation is CASSRSPRQGRFEQYF.

CDR3 in amino acids: CASSLGTAGAFF. As DNA, the CDR3 is TGTGCCAGCAGCTTGGGGACTGCTGGAGCTTTCTTT. The V call is TRBV5-4, the J call TRBJ1-1, with D uncertain. Trimming removed 0 bases at V and 10 bases at J, with 10 bases between. Germline V gene data show CDR1 as SGHNT and CDR2 as YYREEE (reference sequence). This CDR3 region has 12 residues.

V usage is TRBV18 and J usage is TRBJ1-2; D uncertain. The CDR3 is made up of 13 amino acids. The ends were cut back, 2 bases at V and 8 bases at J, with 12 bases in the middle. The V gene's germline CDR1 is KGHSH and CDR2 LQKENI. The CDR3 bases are TGTGCCAGCTCACCAAGATCCAGCGGCGGCTACACCTTC. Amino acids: CASSPRSSGGYTF.

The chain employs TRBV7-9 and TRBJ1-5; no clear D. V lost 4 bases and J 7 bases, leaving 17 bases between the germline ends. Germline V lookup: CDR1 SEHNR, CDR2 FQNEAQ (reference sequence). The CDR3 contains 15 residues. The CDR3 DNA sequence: TGTGCCAGCAGCTCAATTGATCGGGAGGGACAGCCCCAGCATTTT. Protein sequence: CASSSIDREGQPQHF.

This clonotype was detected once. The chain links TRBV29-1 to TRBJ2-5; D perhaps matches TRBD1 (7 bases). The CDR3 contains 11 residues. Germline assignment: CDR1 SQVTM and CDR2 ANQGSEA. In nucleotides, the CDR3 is TGCGGAGGGGGCAGGGTTGGGACCCAGTACTTC. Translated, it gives CGGGRVGTQYF.

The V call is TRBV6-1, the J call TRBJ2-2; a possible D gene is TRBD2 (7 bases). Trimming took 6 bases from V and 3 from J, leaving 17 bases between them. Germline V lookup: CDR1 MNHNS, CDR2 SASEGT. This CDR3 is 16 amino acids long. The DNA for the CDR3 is TGTGCCAGCAGGCGACTACAGGGAGGGTACACCGGGGAGCTGTTTTTT. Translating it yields CASRRLQGGYTGELFF.

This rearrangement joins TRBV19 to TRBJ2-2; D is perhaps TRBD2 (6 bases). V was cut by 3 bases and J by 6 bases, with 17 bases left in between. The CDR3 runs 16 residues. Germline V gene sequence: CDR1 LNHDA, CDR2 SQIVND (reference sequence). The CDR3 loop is CASSIPGTLSSGELFF. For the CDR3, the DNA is TGTGCCAGTAGTATCCCCGGGACTCTAAGTTCCGGGGAGCTGTTTTTT.